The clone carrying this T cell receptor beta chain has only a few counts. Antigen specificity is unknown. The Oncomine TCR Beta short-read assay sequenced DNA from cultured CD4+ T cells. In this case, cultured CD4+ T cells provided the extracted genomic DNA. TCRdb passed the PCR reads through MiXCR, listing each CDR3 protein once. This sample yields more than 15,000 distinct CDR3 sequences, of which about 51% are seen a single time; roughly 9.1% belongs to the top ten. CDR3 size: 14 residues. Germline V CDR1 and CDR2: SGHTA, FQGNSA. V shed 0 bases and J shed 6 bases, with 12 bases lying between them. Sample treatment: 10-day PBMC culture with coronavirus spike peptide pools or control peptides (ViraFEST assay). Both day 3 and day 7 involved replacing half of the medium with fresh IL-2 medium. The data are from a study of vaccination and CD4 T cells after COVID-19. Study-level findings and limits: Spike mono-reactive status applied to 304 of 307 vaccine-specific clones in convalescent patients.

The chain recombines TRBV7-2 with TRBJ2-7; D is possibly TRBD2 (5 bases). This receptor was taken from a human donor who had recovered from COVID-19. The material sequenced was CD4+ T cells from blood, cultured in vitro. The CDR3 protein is CASSLAGASREQYF. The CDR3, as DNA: TGTGCCAGCAGCTTAGCGGGAGCATCTCGCGAGCAGTACTTC.